This record looks at one T cell receptor (beta chain) sequence and its context. The source of the sample is a study of Ad26.COV2.S vaccination and SARS-CoV-2 variants. Across the study: Trial arm assignment for the donor was COV1001 Ad26.COV2.S. Dosing was one shot or two shots 56 days apart.

Treatment indicated: roughly 19 received Ad26.COV2.S at low or high dose, single or two shots; several received placebo; per-sample allocation not given. Samples were taken on day 63 after the first vaccine or placebo injection. The length of the CDR3 is 13 residues. V lost 2 bases and J lost 3, with 8 bases in between. Germline lookup yields CDR1 ENHRY and CDR2 SYGVKD. The method was immunoSEQ multiplex PCR; TCRdb's version includes in-frame clones alone and lacks a portion of them. Found here are around 500,000 clones, 80% to 90% of them singletons; the top ten hold 1.7%. The TCR sequence derives from a person aged 18-60 years who received the Ad26.COV2.S COVID-19 vaccine or a placebo. The genes are TRBV10-3 and TRBJ2-7; perhaps TRBD2 as D (5 bases). The starting material was peripheral blood, obtained in a trial of Ad26.COV2.S vaccine versus placebo. The CDR3 DNA reads as TGTGCCATCAGTGAGGGACTCAACTACGAGCAGTACTTC. It encodes CAISEGLNYEQYF.